A selection of T cell receptor beta chains follows, all from one sample in a study of T-cell reconstitution after alpha-beta-depleted transplantation in children. Each CDR3 protein gets one entry after TCRdb re-called the PCR reads with MiXCR. The sample shows 65,000 to 85,000 distinct CDR3 sequences, roughly a tenth of them seen only once. This sample comprised PBMCs, obtained before TCRalphabeta/CD19-depleted stem cell transplant. These receptors were obtained from a boy aged 10-17 years with acute myeloid leukemia, due to receive a stem cell transplant. Each CDR3 is given without its conserved first and last residue.

>TRBV29-1
SVSGQGMNTGELF
>TRBV10-3
AISEWRQASNYGYT
>TRBV29-1
SVDLAGGDTQY
>TRBV5-1
ASSLEQGFGYT
>TRBV20-1
SALGQGAVEAF
>TRBV6-2/TRBV6-3
ASSSLVRGSTRYGYT
>TRBV7-6
ASSLVRVFGTDTQY
>TRBV20-1
SAIGGGSTDTQY
>TRBV20-1
SARDLGYGYT
>TRBV5-1
ASRAVPSGANVLT
>TRBV7-3
ASSRQGPNDGTQY
>TRBV7-9
ASSKSNSNQPQH
>TRBV9
ASSVDVPADTQY
>TRBV5-5
ASSLTIDTQY
>TRBV5-1
ASSLVPGGTYNEQF
>TRBV5-1
ASSLGAGAYTDTQY